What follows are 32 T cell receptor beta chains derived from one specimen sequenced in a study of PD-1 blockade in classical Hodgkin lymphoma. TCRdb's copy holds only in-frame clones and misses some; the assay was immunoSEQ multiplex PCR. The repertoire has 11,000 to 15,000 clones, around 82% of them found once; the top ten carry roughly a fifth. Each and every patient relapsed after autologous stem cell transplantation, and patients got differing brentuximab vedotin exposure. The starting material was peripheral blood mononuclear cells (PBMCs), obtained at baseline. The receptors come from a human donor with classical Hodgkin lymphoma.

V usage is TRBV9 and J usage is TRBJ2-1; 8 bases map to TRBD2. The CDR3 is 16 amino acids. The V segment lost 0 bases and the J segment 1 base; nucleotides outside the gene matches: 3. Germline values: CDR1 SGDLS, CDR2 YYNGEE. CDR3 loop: CASSVGLAMSYNEQFF. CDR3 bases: TGTGCCAGCAGCGTAGGACTAGCGATGTCCTACAATGAGCAGTTCTTC.

The CDR3 region is CASSLYSAAWEKLFF. In DNA, the CDR3 is TGTGCCAGCAGCTTATATTCGGCAGCATGGGAAAAACTGTTTTTT. This chain uses TRBV7-8 with TRBJ1-4, with unresolved D. This CDR3 is 15 amino acids long. The V gene lost 2 bases and the J gene lost 8 bases, with 15 bases spanning the gap. Looked up from germline, CDR1 is SGHVS and CDR2 is FQNEAQ. Full variable domain (rest looked up from reference TRBV7-8 and TRBJ1-4): GAGVSQSPRYKVAKRGQDVALRCDPISGHVSLFWYQQALGQGPEFLTYFQNEAQLDKSGLPSDRFFAERPEGSVSTLKIQRTQQEDSAVYLCASSLYSAAWEKLFFGSGTQLSVL.

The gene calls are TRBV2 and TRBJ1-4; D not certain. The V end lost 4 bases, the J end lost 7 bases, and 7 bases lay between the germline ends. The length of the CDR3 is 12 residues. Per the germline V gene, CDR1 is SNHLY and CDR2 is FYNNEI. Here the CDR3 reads CASSGIAEKLFF. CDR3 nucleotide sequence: TGTGCCAGCAGTGGAATAGCTGAAAAACTGTTTTTT. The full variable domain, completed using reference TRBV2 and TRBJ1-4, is EPEVTQTPSHQVTQMGQEVILRCVPISNHLYFYWYRQILGQKVEFLVSFYNNEISEKSEIFDDQFSVERPDGSNFTLKIRSTKLEDSAMYFCASSGIAEKLFFGSGTQLSVL.

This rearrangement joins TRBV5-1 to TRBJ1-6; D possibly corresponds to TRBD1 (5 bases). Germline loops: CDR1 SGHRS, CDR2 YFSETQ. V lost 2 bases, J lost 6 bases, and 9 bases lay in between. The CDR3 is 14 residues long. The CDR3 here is CASSFQGINSPLHF. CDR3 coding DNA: TGCGCCAGCAGCTTTCAGGGAATTAATTCACCCCTCCACTTT.

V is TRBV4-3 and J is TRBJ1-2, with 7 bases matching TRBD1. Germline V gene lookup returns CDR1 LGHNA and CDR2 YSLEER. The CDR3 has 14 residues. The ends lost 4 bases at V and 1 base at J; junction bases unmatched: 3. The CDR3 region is CASSRTGDNYGYTF. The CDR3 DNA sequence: TGCGCCAGCAGCCGTACAGGGGATAACTATGGCTACACCTTC.

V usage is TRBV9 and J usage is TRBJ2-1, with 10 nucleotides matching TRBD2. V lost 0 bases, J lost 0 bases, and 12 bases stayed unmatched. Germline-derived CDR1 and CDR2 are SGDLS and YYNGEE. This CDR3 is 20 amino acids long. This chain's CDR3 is CASSVGISGGAVPSYNEQFF. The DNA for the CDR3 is TGTGCCAGCAGCGTAGGGATCAGCGGGGGGGCTGTCCCCTCCTACAATGAGCAGTTCTTC. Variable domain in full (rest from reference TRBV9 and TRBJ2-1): DSGVTQTPKHLITATGQRVTLRCSPRSGDLSVYWYQQSLDQGLQFLIQYYNGEERAKGNILERFSAQQFPDLHSELNLSSLELGDSALYFCASSVGISGGAVPSYNEQFFGPGTRLTVL.

The CDR3 region has the DNA TGTGCCAGCAGTTTCTCTCCAGGGTACTTTTCTGGGGCCAACGTCCTGACTTTC. It yields the protein CASSFSPGYFSGANVLTF. The genes are TRBV27 and TRBJ2-6, with D possibly matching TRBD1 (5 bases). Germline assignment: CDR1 MNHEY and CDR2 SMNVEV (reference sequence). V was trimmed by 3 bases and J by 1 base, leaving 16 bases between them. CDR3 length: 18 residues.

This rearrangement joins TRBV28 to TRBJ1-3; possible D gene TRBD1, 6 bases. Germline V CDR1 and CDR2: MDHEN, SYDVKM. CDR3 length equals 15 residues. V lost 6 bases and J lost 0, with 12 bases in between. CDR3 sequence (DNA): TGTGCCAGCAGCGTCGGACAGACCTCTGGAAACACCATATATTTT. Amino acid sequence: CASSVGQTSGNTIYF. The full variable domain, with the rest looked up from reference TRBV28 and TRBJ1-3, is DVKVTQSSRYLVKRTGEKVFLECVQDMDHENMFWYRQDPGLGLRLIYFSYDVKMKEKGDIPEGYSVSREKKERFSLILESASTNQTSMYLCASSVGQTSGNTIYFGEGSWLTVV.

In nucleotides, the CDR3 is TGTGCCAGCAGCGGGGCAGGTTTTTTAATGAACACTGAAGCTTTCTTT. It encodes CASSGAGFLMNTEAFF. The chain couples TRBV2 to TRBJ1-1, with a possible D match to TRBD1 (5 bases). The CDR3 is 16 amino acids. CDR1 is SNHLY and CDR2 is FYNNEI in the germline V gene. The V end lost 6 bases, the J end lost 0 bases, and 17 bases lay between the germline ends.

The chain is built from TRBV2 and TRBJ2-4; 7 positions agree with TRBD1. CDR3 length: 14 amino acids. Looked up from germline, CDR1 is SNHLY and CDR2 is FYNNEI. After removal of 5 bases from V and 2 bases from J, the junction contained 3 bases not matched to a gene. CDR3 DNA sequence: TGTGCCAGCAGTACGGACAGGTCCAAAAACATTCAGTACTTC. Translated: CASSTDRSKNIQYF.

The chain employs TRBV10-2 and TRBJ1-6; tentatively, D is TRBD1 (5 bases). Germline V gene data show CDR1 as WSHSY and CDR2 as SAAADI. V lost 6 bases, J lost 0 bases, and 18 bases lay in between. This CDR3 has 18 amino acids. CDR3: CASRDHSGTHSYNSPLHF. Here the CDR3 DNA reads TGCGCCAGCAGAGACCATTCCGGGACCCACTCCTATAATTCACCCCTCCACTTT.

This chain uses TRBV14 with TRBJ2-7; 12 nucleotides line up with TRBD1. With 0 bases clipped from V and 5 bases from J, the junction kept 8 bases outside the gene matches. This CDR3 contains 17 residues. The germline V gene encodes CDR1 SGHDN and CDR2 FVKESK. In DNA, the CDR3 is TGTGCCAGCAGCCAAGATTTCGGGACAGGGGGCTTCGACGAGCAGTACTTC. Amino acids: CASSQDFGTGGFDEQYF.

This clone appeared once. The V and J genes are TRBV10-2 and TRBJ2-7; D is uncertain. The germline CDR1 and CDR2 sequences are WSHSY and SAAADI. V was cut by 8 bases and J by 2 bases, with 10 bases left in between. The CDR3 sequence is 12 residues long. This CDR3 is CASLDGPYEQYF. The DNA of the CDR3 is TGCGCCAGCCTCGATGGGCCCTACGAGCAGTACTTC.

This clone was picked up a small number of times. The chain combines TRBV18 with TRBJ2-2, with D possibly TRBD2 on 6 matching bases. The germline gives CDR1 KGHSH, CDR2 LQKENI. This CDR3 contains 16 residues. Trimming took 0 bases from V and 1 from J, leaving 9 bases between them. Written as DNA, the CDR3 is TGTGCCAGCTCACCACCGAATAGCGGGAACACCGGGGAGCTGTTTTTT. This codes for CASSPPNSGNTGELFF.

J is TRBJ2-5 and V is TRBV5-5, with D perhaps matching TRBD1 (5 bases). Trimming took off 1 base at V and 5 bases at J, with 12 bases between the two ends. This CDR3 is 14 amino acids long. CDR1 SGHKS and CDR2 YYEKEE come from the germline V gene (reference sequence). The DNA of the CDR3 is TGTGCCAGCAGCTTGCCACCAGGGAAGGAGACCCAGTACTTC. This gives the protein CASSLPPGKETQYF.

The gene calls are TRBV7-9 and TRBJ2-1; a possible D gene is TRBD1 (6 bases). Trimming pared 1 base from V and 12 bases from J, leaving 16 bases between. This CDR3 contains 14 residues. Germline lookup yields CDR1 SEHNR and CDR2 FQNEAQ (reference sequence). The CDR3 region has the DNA TGTGCCAGCAGCTTAGGTCTGCAGGGGCGTCGGCAGTTCTTC. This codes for CASSLGLQGRRQFF.

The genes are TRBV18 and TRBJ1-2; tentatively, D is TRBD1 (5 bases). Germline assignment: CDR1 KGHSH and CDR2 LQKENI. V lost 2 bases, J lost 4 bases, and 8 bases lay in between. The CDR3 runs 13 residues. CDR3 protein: CASSPGAAYGYTF. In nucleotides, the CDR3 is TGTGCCAGCTCACCAGGGGCAGCCTATGGCTACACCTTC.

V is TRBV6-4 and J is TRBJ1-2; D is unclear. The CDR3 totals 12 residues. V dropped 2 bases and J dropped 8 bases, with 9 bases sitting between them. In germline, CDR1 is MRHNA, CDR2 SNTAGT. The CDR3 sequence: CASSDGVSGYTF. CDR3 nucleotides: TGTGCCAGCAGTGACGGTGTAAGCGGCTACACCTTC.

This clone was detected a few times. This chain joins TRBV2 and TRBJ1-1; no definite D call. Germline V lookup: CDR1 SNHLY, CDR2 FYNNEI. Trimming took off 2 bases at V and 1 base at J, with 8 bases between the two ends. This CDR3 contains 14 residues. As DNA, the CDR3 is TGTGCCAGCAGTGAAAGGTTCGGGAACACTGAAGCTTTCTTT. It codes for CASSERFGNTEAFF.

The CDR3 loop is CASSLRGANTGELFF. The CDR3 DNA reads as TGTGCCAGCAGCCTTAGGGGTGCGAACACCGGGGAGCTGTTTTTT. The chain couples TRBV7-3 to TRBJ2-2, with a tentative D call TRBD1 (5 bases). This CDR3 is 15 amino acids long. Looked up from germline, CDR1 is SGHTA and CDR2 is FQGTGA. V was trimmed by 5 bases and J by 0 bases, leaving 10 bases between them.

This CDR3 is CASSSETGLRQPQHF. The CDR3 region has the DNA TGTGCCAGCAGTTCGGAGACAGGGTTGAGACAGCCCCAGCATTTT. The rearrangement joins TRBV6-6 to TRBJ1-5, with 7 bases identical to TRBD1. The CDR3 totals 15 residues. V shed 4 bases and J 7 bases; nucleotides not matched to a gene: 10. Germline V CDR1 and CDR2: MNHNY, SVGAGI (reference sequence).

The DNA of the CDR3 is TGTGCCAGCAGCCACTTCGCGGAGAGCGGGGAGCTGTTTTTT. This translates into CASSHFAESGELFF. V is TRBV14 and J is TRBJ2-2; no definite D call. Germline V gene lookup returns CDR1 SGHDN and CDR2 FVKESK. V shed 3 bases and J shed 7 bases, with 12 bases lying between them. The CDR3 runs to 14 residues. Combining the CDR3 with reference TRBV14 and TRBJ2-2 gives the whole variable domain EAGVTQFPSHSVIEKGQTVTLRCDPISGHDNLYWYRRVMGKEIKFLLHFVKESKQDESGMPNNRFLAERTGGTYSTLKVQPAELEDSGVYFCASSHFAESGELFFGEGSRLTVL.

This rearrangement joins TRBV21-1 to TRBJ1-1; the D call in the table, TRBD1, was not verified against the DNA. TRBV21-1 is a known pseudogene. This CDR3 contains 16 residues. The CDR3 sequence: CASSKEGVSRQEEAFF. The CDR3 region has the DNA TGTGCCAGCAGCAAAGAAGGAGTGTCCCGACAGGAAGAAGCTTTCTTT.

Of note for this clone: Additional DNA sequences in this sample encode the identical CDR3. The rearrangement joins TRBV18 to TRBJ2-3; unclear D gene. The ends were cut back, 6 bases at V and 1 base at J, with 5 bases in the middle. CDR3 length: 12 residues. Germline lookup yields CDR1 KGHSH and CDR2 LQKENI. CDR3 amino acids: CASSPGTDTQYF. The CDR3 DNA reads TGTGCCAGCTCGCCCGGCACAGATACGCAGTATTTT.

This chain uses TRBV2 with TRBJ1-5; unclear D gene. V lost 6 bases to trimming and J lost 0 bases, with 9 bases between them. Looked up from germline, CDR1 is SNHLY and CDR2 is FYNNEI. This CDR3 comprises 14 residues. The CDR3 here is CASREIDSNQPQHF. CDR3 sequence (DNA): TGTGCCAGCAGGGAGATAGATAGCAATCAGCCCCAGCATTTT.

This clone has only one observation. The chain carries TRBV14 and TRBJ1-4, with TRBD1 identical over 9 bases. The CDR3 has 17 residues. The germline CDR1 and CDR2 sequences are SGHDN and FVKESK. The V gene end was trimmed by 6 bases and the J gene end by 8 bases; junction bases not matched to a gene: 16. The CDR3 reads CASRPGTGTSRGEKLFF. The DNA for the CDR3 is TGTGCCAGCAGACCCGGGACAGGGACCTCCAGGGGGGAAAAACTGTTTTTT.

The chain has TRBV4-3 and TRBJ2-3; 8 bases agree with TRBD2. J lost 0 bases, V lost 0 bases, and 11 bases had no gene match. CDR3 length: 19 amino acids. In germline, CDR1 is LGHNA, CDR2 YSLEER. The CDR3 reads CASSQDFPGGRLSTDTQYF. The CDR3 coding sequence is TGCGCCAGCAGCCAAGATTTCCCGGGGGGGCGGTTGAGCACAGATACGCAGTATTTT.

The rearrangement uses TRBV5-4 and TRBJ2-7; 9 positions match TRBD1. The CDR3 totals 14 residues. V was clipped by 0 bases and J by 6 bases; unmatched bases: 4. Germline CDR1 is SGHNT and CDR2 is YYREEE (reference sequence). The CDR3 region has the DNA TGTGCCAGCAGCTTGGTCGGACAGGGGATCGAGCAGTACTTC. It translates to CASSLVGQGIEQYF.

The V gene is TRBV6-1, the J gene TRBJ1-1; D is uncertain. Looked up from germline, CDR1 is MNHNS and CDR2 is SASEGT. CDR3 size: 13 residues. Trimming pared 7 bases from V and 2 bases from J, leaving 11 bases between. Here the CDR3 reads CASTRAGNTEAFF. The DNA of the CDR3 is TGTGCCAGCACCCGGGCCGGAAACACTGAAGCTTTCTTT.

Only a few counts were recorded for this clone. CDR3 region: CASSGRTGSANYGYTF. DNA of the CDR3: TGTGCCAGCAGTGGAAGGACGGGAAGTGCTAACTATGGCTACACCTTC. V usage is TRBV6-6 and J usage is TRBJ1-2; no definite D call. The V gene lost 5 bases and the J gene lost 0 bases, with 16 bases spanning the gap. Germline lookup yields CDR1 MNHNY and CDR2 SVGAGI (reference sequence). The CDR3 has 16 residues.

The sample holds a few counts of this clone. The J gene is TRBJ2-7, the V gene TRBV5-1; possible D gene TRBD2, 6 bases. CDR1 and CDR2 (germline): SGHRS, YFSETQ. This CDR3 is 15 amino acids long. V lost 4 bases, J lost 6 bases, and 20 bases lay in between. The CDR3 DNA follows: TGCGCCAGCAGCCCAACGGGAGCCGGTATGGGCGAGCAGTACTTC. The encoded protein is CASSPTGAGMGEQYF. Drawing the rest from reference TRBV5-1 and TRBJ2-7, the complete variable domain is KAGVTQTPRYLIKTRGQQVTLSCSPISGHRSVSWYQQTPGQGLQFLFEYFSETQRNKGNFPGRFSGRQFSNSRSEMNVSTLELGDSALYLCASSPTGAGMGEQYFGPGTRLTVT.

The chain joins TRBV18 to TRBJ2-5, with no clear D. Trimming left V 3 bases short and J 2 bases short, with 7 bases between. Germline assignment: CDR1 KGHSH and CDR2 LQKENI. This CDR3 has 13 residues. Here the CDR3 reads CASSPGRQETQYF. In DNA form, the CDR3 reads TGTGCCAGCTCACCTGGTAGGCAAGAGACCCAGTACTTC.